The 16 T cell receptor beta chains in this list originate from one sample, sequenced in a study of blood T cell repertoires in COVID-19. Clones were read by immunoSEQ multiplex PCR, and TCRdb kept only the in-frame ones, dropping some. The sample yields about 150,000 clones, about 80% seen once. Material: peripheral blood. The origin of the receptors is a man in his fifties or sixties with acute or convalescent COVID-19.

V is TRBV19 and J is TRBJ2-1; 7 bases are a match to TRBD1. The V segment lost 6 bases and the J segment 6 bases; nucleotides outside the gene matches: 11. In germline, CDR1 is LNHDA, CDR2 SQIVND (reference sequence). The CDR3 runs 15 residues. DNA for the CDR3: TGTGCCAGTAGAACAGCCTCAGCAGGGGGCAATGAGCAGTTCTTC. This encodes CASRTASAGGNEQFF.

This clone was seen a single time. V and J are TRBV18 and TRBJ2-1; no reliable D call. The germline V gene encodes CDR1 KGHSH and CDR2 LQKENI. V was trimmed by 3 bases and J by 0 bases, leaving 12 bases between them. CDR3 length equals 16 residues. CDR3 residues: CASSPPSVSSYNEQFF. The CDR3 DNA reads TGTGCCAGCTCACCCCCCAGCGTGAGCTCCTACAATGAGCAGTTCTTC.

This rearrangement joins TRBV5-1 to TRBJ1-1; 10 bases align to TRBD1. The V segment lost 2 bases and the J segment 4 bases; nucleotides outside the gene matches: 11. This CDR3 contains 17 residues. Germline CDR1 and CDR2: SGHRS and YFSETQ. CDR3 DNA: TGCGCCAGCAGCTTCGGGGACAGGGGCCTATGGGGCACTGAAGCTTTCTTT. It yields the protein CASSFGDRGLWGTEAFF.

This sequence joins TRBV6-2 or TRBV6-3 and TRBJ2-6, with 12 bases that match TRBD1. J gave up 3 bases and V 2 bases, and 5 bases lay outside the gene matches. This CDR3 is 18 amino acids long. The germline V gene encodes CDR1 MNHEY and CDR2 SVGEGT. The CDR3 DNA sequence: TGTGCCAGCAGTTACCCGGGACAGGGGGCAAGTGGGGCCAACGTCCTGACTTTC. This sequence encodes CASSYPGQGASGANVLTF.

The genes are TRBV4-3 and TRBJ1-4, with 8 bases that match TRBD1. CDR3 length: 16 residues. The J segment lost 7 bases and the V segment lost 2 bases, leaving 9 bases of the junction unmatched. CDR1 and CDR2 from the germline V gene are LGHNA and YSLEER. CDR3 region: CASSQQINRGGEKLFF. The DNA for the CDR3 is TGCGCCAGCAGCCAACAAATAAACAGGGGGGGTGAAAAACTGTTTTTT.

The chain has TRBV7-2 and TRBJ1-2; possible D gene TRBD1, 5 bases. The germline CDR1 and CDR2 sequences are SGHTA and FQGNSA. V was cut by 5 bases and J by 0 bases, with 10 bases left in between. The CDR3 totals 14 residues. The CDR3 region has the DNA TGTGCCAGCAGCCCACAGGTGACTAACTATGGCTACACCTTC. This codes for CASSPQVTNYGYTF. Looking up the rest from reference TRBV7-2 and TRBJ1-2 gives the full variable domain: GAGVSQSPSNKVTEKGKDVELRCDPISGHTALYWYRQSLGQGLEFLIYFQGNSAPDKSGLPSDRFSAERTGGSVSTLTIQRTQQEDSAVYLCASSPQVTNYGYTFGSGTRLTVV.

The rearrangement uses TRBV5-4 and TRBJ2-5; TRBD1 might be the D (6 bases). Trimming took off 4 bases at V and 1 base at J, with 14 bases between the two ends. Germline assignment: CDR1 SGHNT and CDR2 YYREEE (reference sequence). The CDR3 runs 15 residues. Here the CDR3 DNA reads TGTGCCAGCAGCAACTCCCGGGACATCCAAGAGACCCAGTACTTC. Its translation is CASSNSRDIQETQYF.

The chain joins TRBV2 to TRBJ1-2; 7 positions match TRBD1. CDR3 size: 13 residues. The V gene's germline CDR1 is SNHLY and CDR2 FYNNEI. Losses at the gene ends were 5 bases for V and 8 bases for J; bases not matched to a gene: 8. Written as DNA, the CDR3 is TGTGCCAGCAGTTCGACAGGGAATTCGGGCTACACCTTC. This translates into CASSSTGNSGYTF.

The genes are TRBV2 and TRBJ2-6, with TRBD1 as a possible D gene (7 bases). The V and J ends lost 4 bases and 4 bases respectively, with 11 bases between them. The CDR3 totals 15 residues. From germline, CDR1 is SNHLY and CDR2 FYNNEI. CDR3 in DNA: TGTGCCAGCAGTGGACAGGGACTGGGGGCCAACGTCCTGACTTTC. Translated, it gives CASSGQGLGANVLTF.

The chain has TRBV6-6 and TRBJ2-2; tentative D call: TRBD2 (6 bases). V was pared by 11 bases and J by 7 bases, with 14 bases between. Germline CDR1 and CDR2: MNHNY and SVGAGI (reference sequence). The CDR3 has 12 residues. In nucleotides, the CDR3 is TGTGCCTCCTCGGGGCGGGGCGGGGAGCTGTTTTTT. This codes for CASSGRGGELFF.

The J gene is TRBJ1-3, the V gene TRBV18; 9 bases align to TRBD1. Germline V gene lookup returns CDR1 KGHSH and CDR2 LQKENI. Trimming cost V 4 bases and J 0 bases; bases outside gene matches: 7. The CDR3 is made up of 17 amino acids. CDR3 sequence reads: CASSLRDRAVSGNTIYF. In DNA form, the CDR3 reads TGTGCCAGCTCACTGCGGGACAGGGCCGTCTCTGGAAACACCATATATTTT.

This clone appeared a few times. This rearrangement joins TRBV5-5 to TRBJ2-3; 7 bases are shared with TRBD2. V was clipped by 3 bases and J by 2 bases; unmatched bases: 3. Germline assignment: CDR1 SGHKS and CDR2 YYEKEE (reference sequence). The CDR3 has 14 amino acids. CDR3 loop: CASSSGLITDTQYF. The CDR3 DNA reads as TGTGCCAGCAGCTCGGGACTAATCACAGATACGCAGTATTTT.

The V gene is TRBV6-6, the J gene TRBJ1-5, with 9 bases matching TRBD1. V gave up 5 bases and J gave up 6 bases; unmatched junction bases: 5. Germline V lookup: CDR1 MNHNY, CDR2 SVGAGI (reference sequence). The CDR3 extends over 14 amino acids. The CDR3, as DNA: TGTGCCAGCAGTCTCCGACAGGGGGGTCAGCCCCAGCATTTT. As protein: CASSLRQGGQPQHF.

The V and J genes are TRBV19 and TRBJ2-3, with D possibly TRBD1 on 5 matching bases. The V and J ends lost 6 bases and 3 bases respectively, with 13 bases between them. In germline, CDR1 is LNHDA, CDR2 SQIVND (reference sequence). The CDR3 is 14 amino acids. The CDR3 sequence: CASRTQGPTDTQYF. CDR3 in DNA: TGTGCCAGTAGGACTCAGGGTCCGACAGATACGCAGTATTTT.

The chain links TRBV7-2 to TRBJ2-3, with 11 bases fitting TRBD2. CDR3 length equals 17 residues. Germline V gene sequence: CDR1 SGHTA, CDR2 FQGNSA. The V segment lost 3 bases and the J segment 2 bases; nucleotides outside the gene matches: 7. CDR3 in DNA: TGTGCCAGCAGCTTGACTAGCGGGATCTCAAACACAGATACGCAGTATTTT. Translation gives CASSLTSGISNTDTQYF.

The DNA of the CDR3 is TGTGCCAGCAGTTACGCGGGACAGGGGAACACTGAAGCTTTCTTT. Encoded protein: CASSYAGQGNTEAFF. The V and J genes are TRBV6-5 and TRBJ1-1; 9 nucleotides align to TRBD1. Losses at the gene ends were 2 bases for V and 1 base for J; bases not matched to a gene: 2. The germline V gene has CDR1 MNHEY and CDR2 SVGAGI. The CDR3 loop spans 15 amino acids.